Presented here are 21 T cell receptor beta chains from one specimen sequenced in a study of blood T cell repertoires in COVID-19. TCRdb keeps only in-frame clones here, not all; method: immunoSEQ multiplex PCR. This table has 120,000 to 150,000 clones, 84% appearing once. The sample was PBMCs or T cells enriched from blood (not recorded which). These receptors originate from a woman aged 45-65 years who had been exposed to COVID-19.

This clone appeared once. This chain connects TRBV6-2 or TRBV6-3 to TRBJ1-2; TRBD1 matches at 7 bases. This CDR3 contains 12 residues. Germline V gene data show CDR1 as MNHEY and CDR2 as SVGEGT. The V gene end was trimmed by 3 bases and the J gene end by 8 bases; junction bases not matched to a gene: 3. DNA of the CDR3: TGTGCCAGCAGTTATGGGACAGAGGGCTACACCTTC. This sequence encodes CASSYGTEGYTF.

The chain couples TRBV9 to TRBJ1-1; D gene uncertain. With 0 bases removed from V and 5 bases from J, the gap between germline ends came to 11 bases. Germline V CDR1 and CDR2: SGDLS, YYNGEE. The CDR3 is 14 amino acids. CDR3 bases: TGTGCCAGCAGCGTAGTTGGAGAAATGACTGAAGCTTTCTTT. Protein: CASSVVGEMTEAFF.

This chain connects TRBV4-2 to TRBJ1-2; the D gene is possibly TRBD1 (6 bases). CDR1 and CDR2 from the germline V gene are LGHNA and YNFKEQ. The CDR3 runs to 15 residues. Trimming shortened V by 0 bases and J by 8 bases, and 16 bases separated the two germline ends. In DNA form, the CDR3 reads TGTGCCAGCAGCCAAGATGGGAACAGGGAGAGGGGCTACACCTTC. Protein: CASSQDGNRERGYTF.

CDR3 sequence (DNA): TGTGCCAGCAGCCGCCGACTAGCGGCTATCACAGATACGCAGTATTTT. Its translation: CASSRRLAAITDTQYF. The rearrangement uses TRBV7-2 and TRBJ2-3, with 9 bases identical to TRBD2. V trimming: 5 bases; J trimming: 2 bases; junction bases outside the gene matches: 8. This CDR3 is 16 amino acids long. CDR1 is SGHTA and CDR2 is FQGNSA in the germline V gene. Supplemented by reference TRBV7-2 and TRBJ2-3, the full variable domain reads GAGVSQSPSNKVTEKGKDVELRCDPISGHTALYWYRQSLGQGLEFLIYFQGNSAPDKSGLPSDRFSAERTGGSVSTLTIQRTQQEDSAVYLCASSRRLAAITDTQYFGPGTRLTVL.

The V and J genes are TRBV11-2 and TRBJ1-2, with TRBD1 as a possible D gene (5 bases). Germline lookup yields CDR1 SGHAT and CDR2 FQNNGV. V was trimmed by 1 base and J by 4 bases, leaving 13 bases between them. CDR3 length: 15 residues. The CDR3 protein is CASSLATVGGYGYTF. Here the CDR3 DNA reads TGTGCCAGCAGCTTAGCGACAGTGGGTGGCTATGGCTACACCTTC.

The chain recombines TRBV14 with TRBJ2-5, with 7 bases fitting TRBD1. The CDR3 has 15 residues. In germline, CDR1 is SGHDN, CDR2 FVKESK. Trimming cost V 0 bases and J 3 bases; bases outside gene matches: 4. Written as DNA, the CDR3 is TGTGCCAGCAGCCAAGAGTGGGACAGTGAAGAGACCCAGTACTTC. It yields the protein CASSQEWDSEETQYF.

On this clone: The same CDR3 can be traced to other DNA sequences in this sample. The rearrangement links TRBV7-9 to TRBJ1-1; weak D call: TRBD1 (6 bases). The CDR3 spans 14 residues. V lost 3 bases and J lost 0, with 8 bases in between. Looked up from germline, CDR1 is SEHNR and CDR2 is FQNEAQ (reference sequence). The CDR3 protein is CASSFRGLNTEAFF. CDR3 coding DNA: TGTGCCAGCAGCTTCAGGGGTCTGAACACTGAAGCTTTCTTT.

The chain recombines TRBV19 with TRBJ2-6; D possibly corresponds to TRBD1 (6 bases). With 4 bases removed from V and 0 bases from J, the gap between germline ends came to 7 bases. From germline, CDR1 is LNHDA and CDR2 SQIVND (reference sequence). This CDR3 is 15 amino acids long. CDR3 sequence: CASSTQGSGANVLTF. The CDR3 coding sequence is TGTGCCAGTAGTACACAGGGCTCTGGGGCCAACGTCCTGACTTTC.

This clone appeared once. This chain links TRBV4-1 with TRBJ1-2; 9 nucleotides match TRBD1. J was trimmed by 5 bases and V by 0 bases; bases with no gene match: 4. In germline, CDR1 is MGHRA, CDR2 YSYEKL. The CDR3 has 15 residues. The CDR3 here is CASSQETGGSYGYTF. CDR3 in DNA: TGCGCCAGCAGCCAAGAGACAGGGGGGAGTTATGGCTACACCTTC.

This rearrangement joins TRBV27 to TRBJ2-1, with TRBD1 matching over 8 bases. With V trimmed by 6 bases and J by 0 bases, 10 bases remained unmatched. This CDR3 comprises 17 residues. Germline V gene sequence: CDR1 MNHEY, CDR2 SMNVEV (reference sequence). The CDR3 spells CASRPDRGPSSYNEQFF. The CDR3 nucleotides read TGTGCCAGCAGACCCGACAGGGGCCCAAGCTCCTACAATGAGCAGTTCTTC.

V and J are TRBV14 and TRBJ2-5; 7 bases are shared with TRBD1. V shed 4 bases, J shed 0 bases, and the junction held 8 bases outside the gene matches. Germline-derived CDR1 and CDR2 are SGHDN and FVKESK. The CDR3 runs 16 residues. The CDR3: CASSPLGTGDQETQYF. The CDR3 DNA follows: TGTGCCAGCAGCCCACTCGGAACAGGGGACCAAGAGACCCAGTACTTC.

This chain connects TRBV19 to TRBJ2-1; TRBD2 matches at 9 bases. Germline trimming cut 9 bases from V and 4 bases from J; bases unmatched to any gene: 13. The CDR3 has 16 residues. CDR1 is LNHDA and CDR2 is SQIVND in the germline V gene (reference sequence). CDR3 region: CASTKGSGGPYNEQFF. DNA for the CDR3: TGTGCCAGCACTAAGGGGAGCGGGGGGCCATACAATGAGCAGTTCTTC.

This clone was picked up one time. This chain uses TRBV7-9 with TRBJ2-7; no reliable D call. The V end was cut by 1 base, the J end by 3 bases, with 16 bases between. The CDR3 contains 16 residues. The germline V gene has CDR1 SEHNR and CDR2 FQNEAQ (reference sequence). CDR3 DNA: TGTGCCAGCAGCTTAGTCCCAGGCCCCCCATACTACGAGCAGTACTTC. It translates to CASSLVPGPPYYEQYF.

J is TRBJ2-7 and V is TRBV30; 9 positions match TRBD1. V was pared by 2 bases and J by 4 bases, with 6 bases of the junction left unmatched. This CDR3 has 14 amino acids. Germline values: CDR1 GTSNPN, CDR2 SVGIG (reference sequence). CDR3 sequence (DNA): TGTGCCTGGAGTCCCGGGACAGGGAGGTACGAGCAGTACTTC. Amino acid sequence: CAWSPGTGRYEQYF.

The V and J genes are TRBV7-2 and TRBJ2-1, with D possibly matching TRBD1 (6 bases). The CDR3 loop spans 15 amino acids. CDR1 is SGHTA, CDR2 FQGNSA, per germline. Deletions cut 6 bases from V and 6 bases from J, with 18 bases between. CDR3 protein: CASRRVGRGFNEQFF. The CDR3 DNA follows: TGTGCCAGCAGGAGGGTGGGCAGGGGATTCAATGAGCAGTTCTTC.

The chain joins TRBV7-2 to TRBJ2-3; 7 positions match TRBD2. The CDR3 runs 15 residues. Looked up from germline, CDR1 is SGHTA and CDR2 is FQGNSA. V lost 1 base, J lost 4 bases, and 5 bases stayed unmatched. The CDR3 loop reads CASSLGGGRADTQYF. The CDR3 bases are TGTGCCAGCAGCTTAGGCGGGGGTAGGGCAGATACGCAGTATTTT.

This clone occurred once. Mismatch with germline at one junction end may stem from a read error. V usage is TRBV7-7 and J usage is TRBJ2-5, with 8 bases lining up with TRBD2. The CDR3 covers 15 residues. In germline, CDR1 is SSHAT, CDR2 FNYEAQ (reference sequence). The CDR3 region is CASSLARGAQETQYF. DNA of the CDR3: TGTGCTAGCAGCTTAGCGCGGGGGGCCCAAGAGACCCAGTACTTC.

The chain links TRBV28 to TRBJ2-2; tentative D call: TRBD1 (6 bases). Trimming left V 3 bases short and J 1 base short, with 9 bases between. CDR1 MDHEN and CDR2 SYDVKM come from the germline V gene. There are 15 residues in the CDR3. The CDR3 sequence is CASSLVRGNTGELFF. In DNA form, the CDR3 reads TGTGCCAGCAGTTTGGTCAGGGGGAACACCGGGGAGCTGTTTTTT.

The rearrangement uses TRBV6-5 and TRBJ2-1, with 12 bases matching TRBD2. The V and J ends lost 5 bases and 12 bases, in that order; junction bases with no gene match: 8. The germline gives CDR1 MNHEY, CDR2 SVGAGI. This CDR3 spans 14 amino acids. DNA for the CDR3: TGTGCCAGCAGTCCGACTAGCGGGGGTTCGTGGCAGTTCTTC. It codes for CASSPTSGGSWQFF.

V is TRBV29-1 and J is TRBJ2-7; 15 nucleotides line up with TRBD2. This CDR3 has 20 amino acids. Germline V gene lookup returns CDR1 SQVTM and CDR2 ANQGSEA. The V and J ends lost 4 bases and 0 bases, in that order; junction bases with no gene match: 16. CDR3 residues: CSVGWGSGTSGRRGSYEQYF. DNA for the CDR3: TGCAGCGTTGGGTGGGGGTCCGGGACTAGCGGGAGGCGCGGCTCCTACGAGCAGTACTTC.

V is TRBV10-3 and J is TRBJ1-1, with D hard to call. The V gene lost 9 bases and the J gene lost 2 bases, with 13 bases spanning the gap. The CDR3 runs to 13 residues. Germline V gene sequence: CDR1 ENHRY, CDR2 SYGVKD. The chain's CDR3 is CAMQAADNTEAFF. For the CDR3, the DNA is TGTGCCATGCAGGCAGCCGACAACACTGAAGCTTTCTTT.